The 28 T cell receptor beta chains below all came from one sample that was sequenced in a study of CD8 T cells in Susac syndrome. Reverse transcription used about 0.45 to 1 ug RNA and random hexamers. One entry per CDR3 protein, called by TCRdb with MiXCR from the immunoSEQ multiplex PCR reads. The sample has around 230,000 distinct CDR3 sequences; roughly 96% are singletons. The sequencing sample was made of CD4+ T cells from PBMCs. These receptors were obtained from a human donor with multiple sclerosis.

V is TRBV20-1 and J is TRBJ1-2; TRBD1 matches at 8 bases. Per germline, CDR1 DFQATT and CDR2 SNEGSKA (reference sequence). Trimming cost V 5 bases and J 3 bases; bases outside gene matches: 14. CDR3 size: 16 residues. CDR3 nucleotide sequence: TGCAGTGCTCGGCCGGAGACAGGGGCGTCTGACTATGGCTACACCTTC. Its translation is CSARPETGASDYGYTF.

This sequence joins TRBV3-1 and TRBJ1-2, with 7 bases aligning to TRBD1. The CDR3 length is 13 residues. Per germline, CDR1 LGHDT and CDR2 YNNKEL (reference sequence). With V trimmed by 6 bases and J by 5 bases, 6 bases remained unmatched. The CDR3, as DNA: TGTGCCAGCAGACAACAGGGGCGGTATGGCTACACCTTC. Its protein is CASRQQGRYGYTF.

The chain couples TRBV5-6 to TRBJ2-1; TRBD2 matches at 8 bases. J gave up 5 bases and V 4 bases, and 11 bases lay outside the gene matches. CDR1 and CDR2 (germline): SGHDT, YYEEEE. This CDR3 has 16 amino acids. The CDR3 DNA sequence: TGTGCCAGCAGCCGACGAGGGCGGGGGGTCGACAATGAGCAGTTCTTC. This encodes CASSRRGRGVDNEQFF.

The genes are TRBV14 and TRBJ2-7; 12 bases fit TRBD1. After removal of 4 bases from V and 3 bases from J, the junction contained 19 bases not matched to a gene. The CDR3 is made up of 20 amino acids. The germline CDR1 and CDR2 sequences are SGHDN and FVKESK. The CDR3 region has the DNA TGTGCCAGCAGCCTAACCGGTCGGGGACAGGGGGCTTTCCCCAACTACGAGCAGTACTTC. Protein sequence: CASSLTGRGQGAFPNYEQYF.

This CDR3 is CATSPDRKNQPQHF. The CDR3 DNA reads TGTGCCACCTCCCCCGACAGGAAGAATCAGCCCCAGCATTTT. This chain uses TRBV28 with TRBJ1-5; D is perhaps TRBD1 (6 bases). Trimming took 10 bases from V and 4 from J, leaving 17 bases between them. Germline CDR1 is MDHEN and CDR2 is SYDVKM. The CDR3 has 14 residues. Together with reference TRBV28 and TRBJ1-5, the CDR3 gives the full variable domain: DVKVTQSSRYLVKRTGEKVFLECVQDMDHENMFWYRQDPGLGLRLIYFSYDVKMKEKGDIPEGYSVSREKKERFSLILESASTNQTSMYLCATSPDRKNQPQHFGDGTRLSIL.

As DNA, the CDR3 is TGCGCCAGCAGCGGCCGCCAGGGAGGAGCCCCTAGCACAGATACGCAGTATTTT. Amino acid sequence: CASSGRQGGAPSTDTQYF. The chain employs TRBV5-1 and TRBJ2-3; D is perhaps TRBD2 (6 bases). CDR1 and CDR2 from the germline V gene are SGHRS and YFSETQ. The CDR3 consists of 18 residues. V lost 4 bases and J 0 bases, leaving 21 bases between the germline ends. Filled out from reference TRBV5-1 and TRBJ2-3, the complete variable domain reads KAGVTQTPRYLIKTRGQQVTLSCSPISGHRSVSWYQQTPGQGLQFLFEYFSETQRNKGNFPGRFSGRQFSNSRSEMNVSTLELGDSALYLCASSGRQGGAPSTDTQYFGPGTRLTVL.

The chain joins TRBV27 to TRBJ1-3; perhaps TRBD1 as D (6 bases). The germline V gene encodes CDR1 MNHEY and CDR2 SMNVEV (reference sequence). V lost 7 bases to trimming and J lost 0 bases, with 10 bases between them. The CDR3 totals 14 residues. The CDR3 loop is CASKQGSSGNTIYF. The CDR3 nucleotides read TGTGCCAGCAAGCAGGGGAGCTCTGGAAACACCATATATTTT.

The rearrangement uses TRBV2 and TRBJ2-7; D possibly corresponds to TRBD2 (7 bases). Trimming took off 8 bases at V and 4 bases at J, with 18 bases between the two ends. Per germline, CDR1 SNHLY and CDR2 FYNNEI. The CDR3 length is 14 residues. DNA of the CDR3: TGTGCCAGCTGGCGGGGGCAGGGGAGTTACGAGCAGTACTTC. Amino acid sequence: CASWRGQGSYEQYF.

V gene TRBV12-5 combines with J gene TRBJ2-3; D uncertain. Germline assignment: CDR1 LGHNT and CDR2 FRNRAP. V was shortened by 2 bases and J by 5 bases, with 5 bases between the two germline ends. CDR3 length equals 12 residues. The CDR3 DNA sequence: TGTGCTAGTGGTTTGTTAGGAGATACGCAGTATTTT. It specifies CASGLLGDTQYF.

The chain combines TRBV29-1 with TRBJ2-3, with D possibly matching TRBD1 (6 bases). Germline loops: CDR1 SQVTM, CDR2 ANQGSEA. The CDR3 has 14 amino acids. V shed 4 bases and J shed 2 bases, with 13 bases lying between them. CDR3 residues: CSVVGAWSTDTQYF. CDR3 coding DNA: TGCAGCGTTGTGGGGGCATGGTCCACAGATACGCAGTATTTT.

This sequence joins TRBV20-1 and TRBJ2-5; 9 bases line up with TRBD1. The CDR3 covers 16 residues. CDR1 and CDR2 from the germline V gene are DFQATT and SNEGSKA (reference sequence). Trimming took 4 bases from V and 4 from J; bases not matched to a gene: 13. CDR3 sequence: CSAIRDRALDGETQYF. Here the CDR3 DNA reads TGCAGTGCTATCCGGGACAGGGCTTTAGACGGAGAGACCCAGTACTTC.

The chain links TRBV7-2 to TRBJ2-3; 7 bases match TRBD1. Germline CDR1 SGHTA, CDR2 FQGNSA. The length of the CDR3 is 15 residues. After removal of 3 bases from V and 0 bases from J, the junction contained 3 bases not matched to a gene. DNA of the CDR3: TGTGCCAGCAGCTTTGGGGGACAGAGCACAGATACGCAGTATTTT. This translates into CASSFGGQSTDTQYF. The variable domain in full, completed from reference TRBV7-2 and TRBJ2-3, reads GAGVSQSPSNKVTEKGKDVELRCDPISGHTALYWYRQSLGQGLEFLIYFQGNSAPDKSGLPSDRFSAERTGGSVSTLTIQRTQQEDSAVYLCASSFGGQSTDTQYFGPGTRLTVL.

The chain couples TRBV6-2 or TRBV6-3 to TRBJ2-1; the D is unclear. Looked up from germline, CDR1 is MNHEY and CDR2 is SVGEGT. The length of the CDR3 is 13 residues. V was shortened by 5 bases and J by 9 bases, with 14 bases between the two germline ends. CDR3 DNA: TGTGCCAGCAGTCCCCGTTCTCTGGGTGAGCAGTTCTTC. Encoded protein: CASSPRSLGEQFF.

This sequence joins TRBV7-3 and TRBJ2-3; D uncertain. This CDR3 has 16 residues. From germline, CDR1 is SGHTA and CDR2 FQGTGA. V lost 0 bases and J lost 2, with 12 bases in between. CDR3 protein: CASSLTVNRPTDTQYF. The CDR3 bases are TGTGCCAGCAGCTTAACGGTCAATCGGCCCACAGATACGCAGTATTTT.

CDR3 in amino acids: CSARADRAYEQYF. The CDR3 DNA reads as TGCAGTGCTAGAGCGGACAGGGCCTACGAGCAGTACTTC. The chain employs TRBV20-1 and TRBJ2-7; 8 bases align to TRBD1. The CDR3 spans 13 residues. Germline V gene sequence: CDR1 DFQATT, CDR2 SNEGSKA (reference sequence). V was clipped by 1 base and J by 2 bases; unmatched bases: 1.

The chain recombines TRBV21-1 with TRBJ1-5. TRBV21-1 is deemed a pseudogene. The CDR3 covers 11 residues. DNA for the CDR3: TGTGCCAGCGGGGACAATCAGCCCCAGCATTTT. It yields the protein CASGDNQPQHF.

The CDR3: CSVSGTLAGVNTGELFF. As DNA, the CDR3 is TGCAGCGTTTCTGGGACACTAGCGGGAGTGAACACCGGGGAGCTGTTTTTT. The chain is built from TRBV29-1 and TRBJ2-2; 11 bases fit TRBD2. The CDR3 contains 17 residues. Germline V gene sequence: CDR1 SQVTM, CDR2 ANQGSEA. Losses at the gene ends were 5 bases for V and 1 base for J; bases not matched to a gene: 9.

This CDR3 reads CASSLGGSLGEQYF. CDR3 DNA sequence: TGTGCCAGCAGTTTAGGCGGGAGCCTGGGCGAGCAGTACTTC. This rearrangement joins TRBV28 to TRBJ2-7; 7 nucleotides line up with TRBD2. The V gene's germline CDR1 is MDHEN and CDR2 SYDVKM. There are 14 residues in the CDR3. Trimming at V came to 2 bases and at J to 6 bases, leaving 7 bases not matched to a gene.

The rearrangement joins TRBV3-1 to TRBJ2-1, with a tentative D call TRBD2 (5 bases). There are 16 residues in the CDR3. Germline values: CDR1 LGHDT, CDR2 YNNKEL (reference sequence). V was shortened by 2 bases and J by 0 bases, with 11 bases between the two germline ends. The chain's CDR3 is CASSQLVSASYNEQFF. CDR3 DNA sequence: TGTGCCAGCAGCCAACTAGTTAGCGCCTCCTACAATGAGCAGTTCTTC.

This chain links TRBV29-1 with TRBJ2-1; 12 bases are a match to TRBD2. Germline CDR1 reads SQVTM; CDR2 reads ANQGSEA. This CDR3 spans 16 amino acids. Trimming at V came to 6 bases and at J to 7 bases, leaving 13 bases not matched to a gene. CDR3 sequence (DNA): TGCAGCGTCCGGGACAGGGCTAGCGGGAGGGTAAATGAGCAGTTCTTC. Amino acids: CSVRDRASGRVNEQFF.

The rearrangement joins TRBV30 to TRBJ2-7; D could derive from TRBD1 or TRBD2 (5 bases each). V lost 5 bases and J lost 6, with 14 bases in between. CDR3 size: 12 residues. Germline V gene data show CDR1 as GTSNPN and CDR2 as SVGIG (reference sequence). The CDR3 coding sequence is TGTGCCTGGGGGGACGGAGAGGGCGAGCAGTACTTC. Protein sequence: CAWGDGEGEQYF. Full variable domain (rest looked up from reference TRBV30 and TRBJ2-7): SQTIHQWPATLVQPVGSPLSLECTVEGTSNPNLYWYRQAAGRGLQLLFYSVGIGQISSEVPQNLSASRPQDRQFILSSKKLLLSDSGFYLCAWGDGEGEQYFGPGTRLTVT.

This rearrangement joins TRBV7-9 to TRBJ1-2; possibly TRBD1 for D (5 bases). V was pared by 6 bases and J by 3 bases, with 17 bases between. Per germline, CDR1 SEHNR and CDR2 FQNEAQ (reference sequence). This CDR3 contains 15 residues. The CDR3 DNA sequence: TGTGCCAGCAGGCCCTCAGGTGGGACCCACTATGGCTACACCTTC. It encodes CASRPSGGTHYGYTF.

This chain joins TRBV28 and TRBJ2-7; D perhaps matches TRBD1 (6 bases). CDR1 MDHEN and CDR2 SYDVKM come from the germline V gene. The CDR3 spans 14 residues. Between the trimmed V and J ends, which lost 6 bases and 4 bases, there was a span of 16 bases. The DNA for the CDR3 is TGTGCCAGCAGCCGAACAGGGTTGTTGTACGAGCAGTACTTC. It encodes CASSRTGLLYEQYF.

The V call is TRBV5-1, the J call TRBJ1-1; D not certain. The CDR3 is made up of 14 amino acids. Trimming left V 4 bases short and J 9 bases short, with 19 bases between. The germline CDR1 and CDR2 sequences are SGHRS and YFSETQ. As DNA, the CDR3 is TGCGCCAGCAGCGCGAGTTGGGAAAGGTCTCAAGCTTTCTTT. This encodes CASSASWERSQAFF.

This clonotype was detected once. The chain has TRBV23-1 and TRBJ2-1; D may be TRBD1 (6 bases). TRBV23-1 is filed as an ORF, its function uncertain. This CDR3 spans 18 amino acids. V gave up 2 bases and J gave up 1 base, with 18 bases separating them. Here the CDR3 reads CASSQLLQGHLSYNEQFF. The DNA for the CDR3 is TGCGCCAGCAGTCAACTATTACAGGGTCATCTATCCTACAATGAGCAGTTCTTC.

V usage is TRBV27 and J usage is TRBJ2-7; TRBD2 matches 13 bases. The J segment lost 5 bases and the V segment lost 3 bases, leaving 7 bases of the junction unmatched. CDR3 length: 16 amino acids. The germline gives CDR1 MNHEY, CDR2 SMNVEV (reference sequence). The CDR3 DNA reads TGTGCCAGCAGTTTGAGACTAGCGGGAGGCGACAACGAGCAGTACTTC. Amino acids: CASSLRLAGGDNEQYF.

The J gene is TRBJ2-2, the V gene TRBV4-2, with 7 bases that match TRBD2. This CDR3 spans 15 amino acids. V dropped 4 bases and J dropped 3; count of bases not matched to a gene: 5. In germline, CDR1 is LGHNA, CDR2 YNFKEQ. CDR3 coding DNA: TGTGCCAGCAGCCGTCGGGGGAGGGACACCGGGGAGCTGTTTTTT. It translates to CASSRRGRDTGELFF.

This chain uses TRBV15 with TRBJ2-7; 7 bases are shared with TRBD1. The CDR3 is 14 amino acids. The V and J ends lost 4 bases and 1 base, in that order; junction bases with no gene match: 4. From germline, CDR1 is LNHNV and CDR2 YYDKDF (reference sequence). The DNA of the CDR3 is TGTGCCACCAGCATGGACAGGAGATCCTACGAGCAGTACTTC. It specifies CATSMDRRSYEQYF. Drawing the rest from reference TRBV15 and TRBJ2-7, the complete variable domain is DAMVIQNPRYQVTQFGKPVTLSCSQTLNHNVMYWYQQKSSQAPKLLFHYYDKDFNNEADTPDNFQSRRPNTSFCFLDIRSPGLGDTAMYLCATSMDRRSYEQYFGPGTRLTVT.